The 23 T cell receptor beta chains listed next were all sequenced from one sample in a study of shared clonotypes between healthy human individuals. CD8 cells regarded as naive lacked CD45RO, were positively chosen for CCR7, and omitted terminally differentiated effector memory CD45RA+ cells. Libraries were prepared by immunoSEQ multiplex PCR; TCRdb keeps only in-frame clonotypes and omits some of them. The sample consists of roughly 2,000,000 clones, 90% to 95% of them appearing once. Sequencing input: naive CD8+ T cells from PBMCs. The receptors originated from a man aged 18 to 30 in good health. Some clones in this sample may be carry-over from other donors' samples.

The rearrangement joins TRBV28 to TRBJ1-1; TRBD1 might be the D (6 bases). CDR3 size: 16 residues. V was pared by 3 bases and J by 0 bases, with 14 bases between. CDR1 and CDR2 from the germline V gene are MDHEN and SYDVKM. CDR3 bases: TGTGCCAGCAGTTTTACTGTTGGACAGTTGAACACTGAAGCTTTCTTT. Its protein is CASSFTVGQLNTEAFF.

The chain couples TRBV28 to TRBJ1-4, with 12 bases matching TRBD1. Germline V CDR1 and CDR2: MDHEN, SYDVKM. The CDR3 spans 18 residues. V shed 4 bases and J 4 bases; nucleotides not matched to a gene: 10. The CDR3 DNA is TGTGCCAGCAGTTCGAAACCGGGACAGGGGGCGATTAATGAAAAACTGTTTTTT. It encodes CASSSKPGQGAINEKLFF. Using reference TRBV28 and TRBJ1-4 for the parts outside the CDR3, the full variable domain is DVKVTQSSRYLVKRTGEKVFLECVQDMDHENMFWYRQDPGLGLRLIYFSYDVKMKEKGDIPEGYSVSREKKERFSLILESASTNQTSMYLCASSSKPGQGAINEKLFFGSGTQLSVL.

The rearrangement uses TRBV7-9 and TRBJ2-3, with a tentative D call TRBD1 (6 bases). The CDR3 runs to 13 residues. Germline CDR1 and CDR2: SEHNR and FQNEAQ (reference sequence). Trimming cost V 1 base and J 6 bases, with 8 bases left between them. CDR3 sequence reads: CASSLGTGDTQYF. The CDR3 bases are TGTGCCAGCAGCTTAGGAACAGGGGATACGCAGTATTTT.

The chain uses TRBV6-1 and TRBJ2-7; tentatively, D is TRBD2 (5 bases). Germline V lookup: CDR1 MNHNS, CDR2 SASEGT. The length of the CDR3 is 16 residues. Trimming stripped 4 bases from V and 2 bases from J, with 18 bases between. CDR3 nucleotides: TGTGCCAGCAGTGGCCATTGGGAGACATACCCCTACGAGCAGTACTTC. Translating it yields CASSGHWETYPYEQYF.

The sample holds one count of this clone. The junction shows a germline mismatch at one end, possibly a read error. The DNA of the CDR3 is TGCGCCAGCAGTGATGCTAGCTACGATGAGCAGTTCTTC. Its translation is CASSDASYDEQFF. The chain joins TRBV10-1 to TRBJ2-1; tentative D call: TRBD2 (5 bases). CDR1 and CDR2 (germline): WNHNN, SYGVQD (reference sequence). The CDR3 extends over 13 amino acids.

V and J are TRBV7-3 and TRBJ2-2, with D possibly matching TRBD2 (5 bases). The CDR3 runs to 18 residues. Germline-derived CDR1 and CDR2 are SGHTA and FQGTGA. V was shortened by 0 bases and J by 2 bases, with 16 bases between the two germline ends. CDR3 coding DNA: TGTGCCAGCAGCTTAACGTCCTTTTTACGGGGTAACACCGGGGAGCTGTTTTTT. Its protein is CASSLTSFLRGNTGELFF.

Of note for this clone: This sample also contains other DNA sequences that code for the same CDR3. The chain is built from TRBV4-3 and TRBJ2-7, with TRBD1 as a possible D gene (5 bases). Germline-derived CDR1 and CDR2 are LGHNA and YSLEER. CDR3 length equals 14 residues. V lost 1 base, J lost 1 base, and 8 bases lay in between. Written as DNA, the CDR3 is TGCGCCAGCAGCCAAGGGACACTTTCCTACGAGCAGTACTTC. It yields the protein CASSQGTLSYEQYF.

This chain uses TRBV7-6 with TRBJ2-3, with 9 nucleotides matching TRBD2. After removal of 1 base from V and 2 bases from J, the junction contained 10 bases not matched to a gene. The CDR3 totals 18 residues. Germline V lookup: CDR1 SGHVS, CDR2 FNYEAQ. In DNA form, the CDR3 reads TGTGCCAGCAGCTTAGAGGGGGAGCGGGAGGTCACCACAGATACGCAGTATTTT. Its translation: CASSLEGEREVTTDTQYF.

The chain combines TRBV5-8 with TRBJ1-2, with D perhaps TRBD1 (5 bases). The germline CDR1 and CDR2 sequences are SGHTS and YDEGEE. The CDR3 totals 14 residues. V shed 4 bases and J shed 1 base, with 11 bases lying between them. The CDR3, as DNA: TGTGCCAGCAGCGCGGGACGAGATAACTATGGCTACACCTTC. It specifies CASSAGRDNYGYTF.

This clone was recorded a few times. This same CDR3 is encoded by further DNA sequences in the sample. The CDR3: CASSVGTRDTEAFF. The CDR3 DNA follows: TGTGCCAGCAGCGTCGGGACACGGGACACTGAAGCTTTCTTT. The rearrangement links TRBV9 to TRBJ1-1; D perhaps matches TRBD1 (6 bases). Germline V gives CDR1 SGDLS, CDR2 YYNGEE. CDR3 length: 14 residues. Trimming removed 2 bases from V and 3 bases from J, with 11 bases in between. The complete variable domain, with remaining parts taken from reference TRBV9 and TRBJ1-1, reads DSGVTQTPKHLITATGQRVTLRCSPRSGDLSVYWYQQSLDQGLQFLIQYYNGEERAKGNILERFSAQQFPDLHSELNLSSLELGDSALYFCASSVGTRDTEAFFGQGTRLTVV.

V is TRBV14 and J is TRBJ2-3; the D call may be TRBD1 or TRBD2 (5 bases each). Trimming removed 3 bases from V and 0 bases from J, with 13 bases in between. The CDR3 totals 16 residues. The germline V gene has CDR1 SGHDN and CDR2 FVKESK. This chain's CDR3 is CASSQWTGPSTDTQYF. In DNA, the CDR3 is TGTGCCAGCAGCCAGTGGACGGGACCTAGCACAGATACGCAGTATTTT.

The V gene is TRBV9, the J gene TRBJ2-1; 9 bases match TRBD2. CDR3 length: 15 residues. The trim removed 4 bases at V and 4 bases at J, leaving 6 bases unmatched. The germline V gene encodes CDR1 SGDLS and CDR2 YYNGEE. This chain's CDR3 is CASSPGTSRYNEQFF. CDR3 nucleotide sequence: TGTGCCAGCAGCCCCGGGACTAGCAGATACAATGAGCAGTTCTTC.

This clone was picked up one time. Other DNA sequences in this sample translate to the same CDR3. This chain links TRBV7-9 with TRBJ1-5; a weak D match, TRBD1 (5 bases). The length of the CDR3 is 17 residues. V dropped 1 base and J dropped 0 bases, with 13 bases sitting between them. Germline V gene sequence: CDR1 SEHNR, CDR2 FQNEAQ (reference sequence). The CDR3 sequence: CASSLEFGGYSNQPQHF. DNA of the CDR3: TGTGCCAGCAGCTTAGAATTCGGGGGTTATAGCAATCAGCCCCAGCATTTT.

This clone has just one count. This chain uses TRBV11-2 with TRBJ2-7; D call uncertain. Germline CDR1 and CDR2: SGHAT and FQNNGV. V was trimmed by 2 bases and J by 7 bases, leaving 12 bases between them. This CDR3 spans 13 amino acids. CDR3: CASSLTPFGEQYF. CDR3 in DNA: TGTGCCAGCAGCTTAACTCCCTTTGGGGAGCAGTACTTC.

This clone has a single count. The chain joins TRBV13 to TRBJ2-7; the match to TRBD2 covers 7 bases. The CDR3 is 14 residues long. V was clipped by 2 bases and J by 4 bases; unmatched bases: 5. CDR1 is PRHDT, CDR2 FYEKMQ, per germline (reference sequence). CDR3 bases: TGTGCCAGCAGCTTACTAGCGGAGGTATACGAGCAGTACTTC. Protein sequence: CASSLLAEVYEQYF. The full variable domain, in which reference TRBV13 and TRBJ2-7 provide the parts outside the CDR3, is AAGVIQSPRHLIKEKRETATLKCYPIPRHDTVYWYQQGPGQDPQFLISFYEKMQSDKGSIPDRFSAQQFSDYHSELNMSSLELGDSALYFCASSLLAEVYEQYFGPGTRLTVT.

The chain couples TRBV4-3 to TRBJ2-2; the match to TRBD2 covers 9 bases. The CDR3 has 17 residues. Germline V gene lookup returns CDR1 LGHNA and CDR2 YSLEER. Unmatched junction bases numbered 9, after V lost 2 bases and J lost 5 bases. The CDR3 sequence: CASSQSGREGSTGELFF. DNA of the CDR3: TGCGCCAGCAGCCAATCAGGGCGGGAGGGCTCGACCGGGGAGCTGTTTTTT.

V and J are TRBV27 and TRBJ2-1; TRBD2 matches 7 bases. The CDR3 consists of 13 residues. Germline trimming cut 1 base from V and 12 bases from J; bases unmatched to any gene: 6. Germline V lookup: CDR1 MNHEY, CDR2 SMNVEV (reference sequence). CDR3 DNA sequence: TGTGCCAGCAGTTTATGGACTAGATCGACGCAGTTCTTC. This codes for CASSLWTRSTQFF.

Details on this clone: The same CDR3 also results from other DNA sequences found in this sample. The chain couples TRBV7-9 to TRBJ1-2; 8 bases match TRBD1. Germline loops: CDR1 SEHNR, CDR2 FQNEAQ (reference sequence). The V segment lost 4 bases and the J segment 8 bases; nucleotides outside the gene matches: 6. The CDR3 has 13 residues. CDR3 bases: TGTGCCAGCAGCTCCGGACAGGGCGGCGGCTACACCTTC. Residues: CASSSGQGGGYTF.

This chain connects TRBV4-1 to TRBJ2-7, with D possibly called TRBD1 or TRBD2 (6 bases each). The V and J ends lost 2 bases and 7 bases respectively, with 12 bases between them. Germline-derived CDR1 and CDR2 are MGHRA and YSYEKL. The CDR3 has 13 amino acids. The CDR3 protein is CASSQSGGGEQYF. The CDR3 DNA sequence: TGCGCCAGCAGCCAAAGTGGAGGGGGAGAGCAGTACTTC.

This chain links TRBV7-9 with TRBJ2-7; the match to TRBD2 covers 8 bases. J gave up 0 bases and V 5 bases, and 3 bases lay outside the gene matches. The CDR3 is 14 amino acids. Per the germline V gene, CDR1 is SEHNR and CDR2 is FQNEAQ (reference sequence). CDR3 residues: CASSESGSSYEQYF. The CDR3 coding sequence is TGTGCCAGCAGCGAAAGCGGGAGCTCCTACGAGCAGTACTTC.

The rearrangement links TRBV5-1 to TRBJ2-3; 8 positions agree with TRBD2. The CDR3 has 15 residues. Trimming removed 3 bases from V and 3 bases from J; junction bases left unmatched: 6. The germline CDR1 and CDR2 sequences are SGHRS and YFSETQ. CDR3 sequence reads: CASSWLAGQTDTQYF. In DNA form, the CDR3 reads TGCGCCAGCAGCTGGTTAGCGGGACAAACAGATACGCAGTATTTT.

The V gene is TRBV19, the J gene TRBJ1-2; a possible D gene is TRBD1 (5 bases). The CDR3 consists of 12 residues. The germline CDR1 and CDR2 sequences are LNHDA and SQIVND (reference sequence). V lost 5 bases to trimming and J lost 8 bases, with 12 bases between them. The CDR3 DNA sequence: TGTGCCAGTAGTCAGGGTTTAGGAGGCTACACCTTC. Encoded protein: CASSQGLGGYTF.

Here the CDR3 reads CASSLSPGGNQPQHF. The DNA of the CDR3 is TGTGCCAGCAGTTTAAGCCCAGGGGGCAATCAGCCCCAGCATTTT. The chain recombines TRBV27 with TRBJ1-5; a weak D match, TRBD1 (6 bases). Germline CDR1 is MNHEY and CDR2 is SMNVEV (reference sequence). CDR3 length: 15 residues. V gave up 2 bases and J gave up 2 bases, with 10 bases separating them.